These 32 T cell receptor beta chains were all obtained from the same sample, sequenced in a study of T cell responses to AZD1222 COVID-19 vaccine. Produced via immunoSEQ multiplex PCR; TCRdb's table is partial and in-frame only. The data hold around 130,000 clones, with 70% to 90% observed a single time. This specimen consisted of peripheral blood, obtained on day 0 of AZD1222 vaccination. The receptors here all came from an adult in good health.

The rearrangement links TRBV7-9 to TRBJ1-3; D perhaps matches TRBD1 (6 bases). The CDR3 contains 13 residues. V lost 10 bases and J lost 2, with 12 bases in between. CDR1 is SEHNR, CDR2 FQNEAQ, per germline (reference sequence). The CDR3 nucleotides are TGTGCCACCCAGGGGATACCTGGAAACACCATATATTTT. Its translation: CATQGIPGNTIYF.

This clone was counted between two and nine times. The CDR3 DNA reads as TGTGCCAGCAGCTTAGCGGCCGGGGCTGTGAACACTGAAGCTTTCTTT. Protein sequence: CASSLAAGAVNTEAFF. The chain combines TRBV11-1 with TRBJ1-1; possibly TRBD1 for D (5 bases). This CDR3 comprises 16 residues. V was trimmed by 0 bases and J by 0 bases, leaving 11 bases between them. Germline CDR1 reads SGHAT; CDR2 reads FQDESV (reference sequence).

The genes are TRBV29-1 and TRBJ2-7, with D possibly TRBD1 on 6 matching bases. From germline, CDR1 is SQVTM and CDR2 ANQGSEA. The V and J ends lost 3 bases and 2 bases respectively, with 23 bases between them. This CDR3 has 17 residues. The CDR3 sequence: CSVDGVDSSGVAYEQYF. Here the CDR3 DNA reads TGCAGCGTTGATGGGGTTGACAGCTCAGGGGTGGCCTACGAGCAGTACTTC.

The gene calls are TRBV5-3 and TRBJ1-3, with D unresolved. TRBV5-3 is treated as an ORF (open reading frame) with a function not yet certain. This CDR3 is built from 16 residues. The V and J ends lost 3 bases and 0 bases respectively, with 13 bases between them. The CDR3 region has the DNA TGTGCCAGAAGCTCCCCCGAGCTCCACTCTGGAAACACCATATATTTT. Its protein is CARSSPELHSGNTIYF.

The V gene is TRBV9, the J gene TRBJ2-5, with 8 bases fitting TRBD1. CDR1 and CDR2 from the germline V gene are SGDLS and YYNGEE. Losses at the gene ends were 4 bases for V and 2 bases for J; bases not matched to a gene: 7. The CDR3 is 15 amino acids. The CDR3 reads CASSQNDRGQETQYF. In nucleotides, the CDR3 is TGTGCCAGCAGCCAAAACGACAGGGGACAAGAGACCCAGTACTTC. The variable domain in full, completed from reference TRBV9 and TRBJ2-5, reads DSGVTQTPKHLITATGQRVTLRCSPRSGDLSVYWYQQSLDQGLQFLIQYYNGEERAKGNILERFSAQQFPDLHSELNLSSLELGDSALYFCASSQNDRGQETQYFGPGTRLLVL.

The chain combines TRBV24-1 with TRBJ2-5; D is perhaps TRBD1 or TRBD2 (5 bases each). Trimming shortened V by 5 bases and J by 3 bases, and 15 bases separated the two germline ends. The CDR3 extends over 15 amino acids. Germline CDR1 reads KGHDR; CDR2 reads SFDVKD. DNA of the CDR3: TGTGCCACCAGTGTTGGGGGAAGCCCCGAAGAGACCCAGTACTTC. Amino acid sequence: CATSVGGSPEETQYF.

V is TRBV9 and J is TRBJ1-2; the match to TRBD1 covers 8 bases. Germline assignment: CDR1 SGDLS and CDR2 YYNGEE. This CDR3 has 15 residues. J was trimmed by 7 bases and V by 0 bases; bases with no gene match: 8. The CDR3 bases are TGTGCCAGCAGCGTAGAGACAGGGGCTGGGAGTGGCTACACCTTC. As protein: CASSVETGAGSGYTF. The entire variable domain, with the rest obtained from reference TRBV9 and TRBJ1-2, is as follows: DSGVTQTPKHLITATGQRVTLRCSPRSGDLSVYWYQQSLDQGLQFLIQYYNGEERAKGNILERFSAQQFPDLHSELNLSSLELGDSALYFCASSVETGAGSGYTFGSGTRLTVV.

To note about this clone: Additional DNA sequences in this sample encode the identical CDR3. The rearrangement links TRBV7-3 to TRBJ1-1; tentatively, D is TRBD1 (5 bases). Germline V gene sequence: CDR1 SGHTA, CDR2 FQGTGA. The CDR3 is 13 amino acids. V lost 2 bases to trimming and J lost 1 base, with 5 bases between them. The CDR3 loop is CASSLGANTEAFF. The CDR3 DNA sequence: TGTGCCAGCAGCTTAGGGGCGAACACTGAAGCTTTCTTT.

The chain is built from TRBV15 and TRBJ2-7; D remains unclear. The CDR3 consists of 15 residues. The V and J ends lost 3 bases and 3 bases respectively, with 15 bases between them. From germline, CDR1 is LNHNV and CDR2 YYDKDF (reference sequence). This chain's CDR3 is CATSSAPPALYEQYF. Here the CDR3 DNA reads TGTGCCACCAGCAGTGCCCCCCCAGCCCTCTACGAGCAGTACTTC.

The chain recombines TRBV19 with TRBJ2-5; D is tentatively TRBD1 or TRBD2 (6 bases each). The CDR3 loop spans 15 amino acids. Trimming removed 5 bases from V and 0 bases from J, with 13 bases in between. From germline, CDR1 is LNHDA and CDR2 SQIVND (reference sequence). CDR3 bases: TGTGCCAGTAGTGCCTCCGGGGGCCACCAAGAGACCCAGTACTTC. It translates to CASSASGGHQETQYF.

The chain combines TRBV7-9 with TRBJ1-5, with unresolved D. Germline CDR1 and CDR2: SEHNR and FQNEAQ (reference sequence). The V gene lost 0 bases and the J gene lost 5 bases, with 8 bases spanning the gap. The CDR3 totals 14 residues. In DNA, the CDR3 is TGTGCCAGCAGCTTAGCTGTGAGGGATCAGCCCCAGCATTTT. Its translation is CASSLAVRDQPQHF.

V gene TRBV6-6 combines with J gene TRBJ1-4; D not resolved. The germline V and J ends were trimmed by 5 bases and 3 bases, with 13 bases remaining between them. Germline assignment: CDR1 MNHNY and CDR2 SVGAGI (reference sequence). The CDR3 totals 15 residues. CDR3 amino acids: CASSAAGPANEKLFF. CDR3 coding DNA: TGTGCCAGCAGTGCCGCGGGTCCGGCTAATGAAAAACTGTTTTTT.

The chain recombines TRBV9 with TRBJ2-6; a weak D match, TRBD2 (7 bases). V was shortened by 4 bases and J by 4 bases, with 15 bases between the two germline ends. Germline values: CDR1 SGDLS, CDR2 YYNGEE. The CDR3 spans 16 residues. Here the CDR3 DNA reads TGTGCCAGCAGCCCTTGGGGGGGGCTCGGGGCCAACGTCCTGACTTTC. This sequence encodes CASSPWGGLGANVLTF.

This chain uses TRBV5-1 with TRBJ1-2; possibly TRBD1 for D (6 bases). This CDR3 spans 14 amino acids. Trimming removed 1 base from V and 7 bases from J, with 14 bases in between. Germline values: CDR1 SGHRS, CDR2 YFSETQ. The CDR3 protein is CASSLWSGVGGYTF. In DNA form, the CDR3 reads TGCGCCAGCAGCTTGTGGTCAGGGGTCGGTGGCTACACCTTC.

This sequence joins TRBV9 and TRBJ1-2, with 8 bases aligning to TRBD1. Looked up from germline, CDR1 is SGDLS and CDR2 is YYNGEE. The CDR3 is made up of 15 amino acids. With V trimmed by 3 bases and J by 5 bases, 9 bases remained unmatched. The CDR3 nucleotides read TGTGCCAGCAGCGAATCCGGACAGGGTCGGTATGGCTACACCTTC. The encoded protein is CASSESGQGRYGYTF.

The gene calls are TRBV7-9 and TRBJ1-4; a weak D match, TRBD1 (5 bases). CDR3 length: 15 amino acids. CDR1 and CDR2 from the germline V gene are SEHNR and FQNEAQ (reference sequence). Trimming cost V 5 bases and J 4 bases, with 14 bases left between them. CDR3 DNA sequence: TGTGCCAGCAGCACCGAGGGGAGGTTTAATGAAAAACTGTTTTTT. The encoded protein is CASSTEGRFNEKLFF.

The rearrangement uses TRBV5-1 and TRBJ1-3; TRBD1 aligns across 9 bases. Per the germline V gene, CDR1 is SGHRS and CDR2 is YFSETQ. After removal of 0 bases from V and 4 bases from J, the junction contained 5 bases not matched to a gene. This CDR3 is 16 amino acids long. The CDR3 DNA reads TGCGCCAGCAGCTTGGAACAGGGGGCGCGAGGAAACACCATATATTTT. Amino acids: CASSLEQGARGNTIYF.

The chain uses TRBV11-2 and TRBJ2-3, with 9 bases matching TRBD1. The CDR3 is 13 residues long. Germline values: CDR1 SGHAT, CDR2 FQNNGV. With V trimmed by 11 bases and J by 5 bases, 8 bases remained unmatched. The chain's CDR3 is CASLQGAGDTQYF. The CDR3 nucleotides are TGTGCCTCGTTACAGGGGGCTGGAGATACGCAGTATTTT.

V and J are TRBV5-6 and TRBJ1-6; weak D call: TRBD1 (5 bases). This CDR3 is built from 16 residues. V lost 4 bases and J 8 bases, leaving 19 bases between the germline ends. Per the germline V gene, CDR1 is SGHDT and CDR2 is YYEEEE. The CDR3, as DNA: TGTGCCAGCAGCCTAAAGGACAAGTTAGGCTATTCACCCCTCCACTTT. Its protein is CASSLKDKLGYSPLHF.

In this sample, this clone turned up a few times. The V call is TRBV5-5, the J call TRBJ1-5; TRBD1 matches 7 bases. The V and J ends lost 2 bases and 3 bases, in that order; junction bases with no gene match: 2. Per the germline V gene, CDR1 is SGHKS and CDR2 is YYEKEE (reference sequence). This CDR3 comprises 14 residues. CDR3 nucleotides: TGTGCCAGCAGCTTAGGGACAGACAATCAGCCCCAGCATTTT. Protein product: CASSLGTDNQPQHF. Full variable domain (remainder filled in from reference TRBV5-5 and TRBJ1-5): DAGVTQSPTHLIKTRGQQVTLRCSPISGHKSVSWYQQVLGQGPQFIFQYYEKEERGRGNFPDRFSARQFPNYSSELNVNALLLGDSALYLCASSLGTDNQPQHFGDGTRLSIL.

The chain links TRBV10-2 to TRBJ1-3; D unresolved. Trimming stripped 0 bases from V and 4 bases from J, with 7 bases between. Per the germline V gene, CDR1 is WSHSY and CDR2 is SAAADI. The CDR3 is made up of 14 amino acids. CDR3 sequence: CASSESGPGNTIYF. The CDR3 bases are TGCGCCAGCAGTGAGTCCGGTCCGGGAAACACCATATATTTT.

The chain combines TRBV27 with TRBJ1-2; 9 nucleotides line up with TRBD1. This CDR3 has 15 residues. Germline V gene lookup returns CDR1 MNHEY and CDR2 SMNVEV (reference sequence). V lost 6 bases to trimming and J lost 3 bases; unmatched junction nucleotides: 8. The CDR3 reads CASRKQGAVDYGYTF. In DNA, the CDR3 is TGTGCCAGCAGGAAACAGGGGGCGGTCGACTATGGCTACACCTTC.

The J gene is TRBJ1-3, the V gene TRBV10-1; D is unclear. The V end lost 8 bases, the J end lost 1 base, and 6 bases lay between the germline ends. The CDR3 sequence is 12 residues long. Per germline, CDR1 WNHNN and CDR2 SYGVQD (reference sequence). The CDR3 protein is CASGYSGNTIYF. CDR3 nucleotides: TGCGCCAGCGGATATTCTGGAAACACCATATATTTT.

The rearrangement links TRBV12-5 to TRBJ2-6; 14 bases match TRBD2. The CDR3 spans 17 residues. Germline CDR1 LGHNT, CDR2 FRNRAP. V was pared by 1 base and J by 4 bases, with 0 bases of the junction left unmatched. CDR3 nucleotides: TGTGCTAGTGGTTTGGGGACTAGCGGGAGGGGGGCCAACGTCCTGACTTTC. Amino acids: CASGLGTSGRGANVLTF.

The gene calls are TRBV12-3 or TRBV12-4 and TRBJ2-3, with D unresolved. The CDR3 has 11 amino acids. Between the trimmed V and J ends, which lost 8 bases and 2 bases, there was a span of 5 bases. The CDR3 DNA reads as TGTGCCAGCGCCATCACAGATACGCAGTATTTT. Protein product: CASAITDTQYF.

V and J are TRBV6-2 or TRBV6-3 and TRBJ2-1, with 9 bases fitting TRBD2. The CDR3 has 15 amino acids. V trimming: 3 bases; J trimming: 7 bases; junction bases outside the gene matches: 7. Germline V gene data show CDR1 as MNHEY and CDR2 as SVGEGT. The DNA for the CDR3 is TGTGCCAGCAGTTATGCTAGCGGGATGTATAATGAGCAGTTCTTC. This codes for CASSYASGMYNEQFF.

DNA of the CDR3: TGTGCCAGCAGCTTAGCTTTTGGCGGGGGGCTCACAGATACGCAGTATTTT. It is translated as CASSLAFGGGLTDTQYF. The chain carries TRBV7-9 and TRBJ2-3; 8 bases align to TRBD2. V trimming: 0 bases; J trimming: 2 bases; junction bases outside the gene matches: 7. Germline V gene sequence: CDR1 SEHNR, CDR2 FQNEAQ (reference sequence). The CDR3 is made up of 17 amino acids.

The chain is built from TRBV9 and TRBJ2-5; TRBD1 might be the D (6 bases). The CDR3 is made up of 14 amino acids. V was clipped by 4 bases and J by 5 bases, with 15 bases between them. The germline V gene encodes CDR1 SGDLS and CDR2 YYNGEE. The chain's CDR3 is CASSPQGQGETQYF. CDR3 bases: TGTGCCAGCAGCCCCCAAGGGCAGGGGGAGACCCAGTACTTC.

In DNA, the CDR3 is TGTGCCAGCAGCTCTCGGACTAGCGGGGCCTACGAGCAGTACTTC. It yields the protein CASSSRTSGAYEQYF. This chain joins TRBV5-4 and TRBJ2-7; TRBD2 matches 12 bases. The CDR3 covers 15 residues. Germline V lookup: CDR1 SGHNT, CDR2 YYREEE (reference sequence). V shed 3 bases, J shed 2 bases, and the junction held 3 bases outside the gene matches.

CDR3 DNA: TGTGCCAGCAGCGTAGGGCCGAAGAACACTGAAGCTTTCTTT. It is translated as CASSVGPKNTEAFF. The J gene is TRBJ1-1, the V gene TRBV9; no clear D gene. Germline V gives CDR1 SGDLS, CDR2 YYNGEE. Trimming pared 0 bases from V and 1 base from J, leaving 7 bases between. The CDR3 has 14 residues.

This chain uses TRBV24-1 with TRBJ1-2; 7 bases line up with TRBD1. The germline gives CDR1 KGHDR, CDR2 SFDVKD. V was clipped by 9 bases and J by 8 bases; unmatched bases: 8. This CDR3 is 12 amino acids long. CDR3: CATHRGGEGYTF. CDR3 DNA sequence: TGTGCCACCCACCGAGGGGGCGAGGGCTACACCTTC.

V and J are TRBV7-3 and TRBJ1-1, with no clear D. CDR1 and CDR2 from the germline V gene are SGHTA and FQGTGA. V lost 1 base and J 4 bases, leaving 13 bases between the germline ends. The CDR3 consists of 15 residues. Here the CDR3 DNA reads TGTGCCAGCAGCTTAAGTTTTTTGGCGGGCACTGAAGCTTTCTTT. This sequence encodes CASSLSFLAGTEAFF.